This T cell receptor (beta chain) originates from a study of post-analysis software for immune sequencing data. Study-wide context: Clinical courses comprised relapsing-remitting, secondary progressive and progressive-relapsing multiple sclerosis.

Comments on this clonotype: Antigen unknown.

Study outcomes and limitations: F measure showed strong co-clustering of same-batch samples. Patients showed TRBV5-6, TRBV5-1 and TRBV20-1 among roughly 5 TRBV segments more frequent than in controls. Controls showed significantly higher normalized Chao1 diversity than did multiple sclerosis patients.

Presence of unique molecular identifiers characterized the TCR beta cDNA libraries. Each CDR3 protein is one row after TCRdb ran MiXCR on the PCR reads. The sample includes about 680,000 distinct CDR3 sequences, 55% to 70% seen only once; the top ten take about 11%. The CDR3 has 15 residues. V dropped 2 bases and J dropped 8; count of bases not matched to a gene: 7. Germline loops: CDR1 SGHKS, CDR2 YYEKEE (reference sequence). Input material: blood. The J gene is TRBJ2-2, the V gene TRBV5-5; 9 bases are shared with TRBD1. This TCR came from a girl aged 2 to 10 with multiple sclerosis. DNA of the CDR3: TGTGCCAGCAGCTTCACAGGGGGCGCATCAGGGGAGCTGTTTTTT. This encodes CASSFTGGASGELFF.